The 15 T cell receptor beta chains listed next were all sequenced from one sample in a study of CD8 T cells in ankylosing spondylitis. TCRdb re-called the 5' RACE reads through MiXCR, storing one row per CDR3 protein. The table records 84,000 or so distinct CDR3 sequences, approximately 30% of them present only once. Sequenced input: blood, either unsorted or a sorted T cell fraction (not recorded which). The source is a male donor with ankylosing spondylitis or in good health (not recorded which).

The sample holds a few counts of this clonotype. The J gene is TRBJ2-4, the V gene TRBV7-2, with a possible D match to TRBD1 (5 bases). Germline loops: CDR1 SGHTA, CDR2 FQGNSA. The CDR3 has 12 amino acids. Trimming pared 5 bases from V and 13 bases from J, leaving 15 bases between. The CDR3 coding sequence is TGTGCCAGCAGCACCGGACACCAAATACAGTACTTC. This sequence encodes CASSTGHQIQYF.

This clonotype appeared a few times. The genes are TRBV19 and TRBJ2-2, with D possibly matching TRBD2 (5 bases). V lost 3 bases to trimming and J lost 4 bases, with 12 bases between them. Germline V lookup: CDR1 LNHDA, CDR2 SQIVND (reference sequence). The CDR3 sequence is 15 residues long. CDR3 nucleotide sequence: TGTGCCAGTAGTATTGTCTTCGGGGTCACCGGGGAGCTGTTTTTT. Protein product: CASSIVFGVTGELFF.

As concerns this clonotype: One base away lies a much larger clone, so this may be a sequencing read error. The chain links TRBV20-1 to TRBJ1-5; 7 bases match TRBD1. Unmatched junction bases numbered 7, after V lost 3 bases and J lost 5 bases. There are 14 residues in the CDR3. CDR1 is DFQATT, CDR2 SNEGSKA, per germline (reference sequence). CDR3 in amino acids: CSASLGGAHQPQHF. The CDR3, as DNA: TGCAGTGCTAGCTTAGGGGGCGCCCATCAGCCCCAGCATTTT.

CDR3 DNA sequence: TGTGCCAGCTTCCCAATGTTTTGGACTAGCGGGGGAGAGACCCAGTACTTC. It specifies CASFPMFWTSGGETQYF. V usage is TRBV3-1 and J usage is TRBJ2-5; 13 bases line up with TRBD2. CDR1 LGHDT and CDR2 YNNKEL come from the germline V gene (reference sequence). With V trimmed by 8 bases and J by 4 bases, 13 bases remained unmatched. The CDR3 has 17 amino acids.

The V gene is TRBV5-1, the J gene TRBJ2-7; TRBD2 agrees at 8 bases. The CDR3 sequence is 13 residues long. V was clipped by 6 bases and J by 4 bases; unmatched bases: 6. CDR1 SGHRS and CDR2 YFSETQ come from the germline V gene. The CDR3 bases are TGCGCCAGCAACCGCGGCGGGGGGTACGAGCAGTACTTC. Its protein product is CASNRGGGYEQYF.

The J gene is TRBJ2-7, the V gene TRBV20-1; D is possibly TRBD2 (6 bases). Germline V CDR1 and CDR2: DFQATT, SNEGSKA (reference sequence). The CDR3 consists of 15 residues. The V end lost 2 bases, the J end lost 2 bases, and 16 bases lay between the germline ends. CDR3 nucleotide sequence: TGCAGTGCTAGATCTATAGGCGGGGAGACCTACGAGCAGTACGTC. This gives the protein CSARSIGGETYEQYV.

In its sample, this clonotype was seen a few times. Here the CDR3 reads CASSLGLAEQFF. CDR3 in DNA: TGTGCCAGCAGCTTAGGGCTAGCGGAGCAGTTCTTC. This chain uses TRBV7-2 with TRBJ2-1; a possible D gene is TRBD2 (6 bases). Germline V CDR1 and CDR2: SGHTA, FQGNSA. The CDR3 is made up of 12 amino acids. Trimming removed 1 base at V and 10 bases at J, with 8 bases between.

This clonotype was recorded many times. The chain is built from TRBV20-1 and TRBJ1-5, with D maybe TRBD1 (5 bases). There are 13 residues in the CDR3. V was cut by 5 bases and J by 1 base, with 9 bases left in between. CDR1 is DFQATT and CDR2 is SNEGSKA in the germline V gene (reference sequence). The CDR3 reads CSAGGGSNQPQHF. The CDR3 nucleotides are TGCAGTGCTGGGGGAGGGAGCAATCAGCCCCAGCATTTT.

This clonotype was seen more than once but under ten times. The rearrangement joins TRBV10-3 to TRBJ2-7, with 9 bases fitting TRBD1. The CDR3 is made up of 14 amino acids. Germline trimming cut 4 bases from V and 5 bases from J; bases unmatched to any gene: 6. The germline CDR1 and CDR2 sequences are ENHRY and SYGVKD. CDR3 in amino acids: CAISGRDRENEQYV. CDR3 DNA sequence: TGTGCCATCAGTGGCCGGGACAGGGAGAACGAGCAGTACGTC.

The chain joins TRBV27 to TRBJ2-3; D not resolved. The germline V gene has CDR1 MNHEY and CDR2 SMNVEV (reference sequence). The V end was cut by 11 bases, the J end by 3 bases, with 3 bases between. The CDR3 has 9 residues. CDR3 DNA sequence: TGTGCCGGAACAGATACGCAGTATTTT. Amino acid sequence: CAGTDTQYF.

This clonotype turned up a few times. One junction end does not reproduce the germline sequence, and a read error may be involved. This sequence joins TRBV28 and TRBJ1-6; D remains ambiguous. The CDR3 is 12 residues long. CDR1 is MDHEN and CDR2 is SYDVKM in the germline V gene. The CDR3, as DNA: TGTGCCAGCAGTTTATTGTTTTCCGTGAAGGACTTT. As protein: CASSLLFSVKDF.

V gene TRBV20-1 combines with J gene TRBJ2-7; tentatively, D is TRBD2 (5 bases). Germline V gene lookup returns CDR1 DFQATT and CDR2 SNEGSKA (reference sequence). The CDR3 spans 14 residues. V was pared by 5 bases and J by 0 bases, with 14 bases between. CDR3 sequence reads: CSALAVGSSYEQYF. CDR3 nucleotides: TGCAGTGCTCTAGCAGTGGGCAGCTCCTACGAGCAGTACTTC.

This clonotype was counted once. This rearrangement joins TRBV20-1 to TRBJ2-5; tentative D call: TRBD2 (5 bases). The CDR3 is made up of 13 amino acids. CDR1 DFQATT and CDR2 SNEGSKA come from the germline V gene (reference sequence). V gave up 0 bases and J gave up 5 bases, with 10 bases separating them. Here the CDR3 reads CSARDPSSETQYF. The CDR3 nucleotides are TGCAGTGCTAGAGATCCTAGCTCGGAGACCCAGTACTTC.

The chain couples TRBV20-1 to TRBJ2-6; D might be TRBD2 (6 bases). Germline loops: CDR1 DFQATT, CDR2 SNEGSKA (reference sequence). V was clipped by 2 bases and J by 1 base, with 9 bases between them. The CDR3 loop spans 15 amino acids. The CDR3 sequence: CSARIGGSGANVLTF. The CDR3 nucleotides read TGCAGTGCTAGAATCGGGGGATCTGGGGCCAACGTCCTGACTTTC.

The rearrangement joins TRBV12-3 or TRBV12-4 to TRBJ2-1; 7 bases map to TRBD2. The CDR3 length is 15 residues. Trimming at V came to 5 bases and at J to 2 bases, leaving 6 bases not matched to a gene. The CDR3 nucleotides are TGTGCCAGCAGTCCCGGGGGGTCACCCTACAATGAGCAGTTCTTC. Protein sequence: CASSPGGSPYNEQFF.